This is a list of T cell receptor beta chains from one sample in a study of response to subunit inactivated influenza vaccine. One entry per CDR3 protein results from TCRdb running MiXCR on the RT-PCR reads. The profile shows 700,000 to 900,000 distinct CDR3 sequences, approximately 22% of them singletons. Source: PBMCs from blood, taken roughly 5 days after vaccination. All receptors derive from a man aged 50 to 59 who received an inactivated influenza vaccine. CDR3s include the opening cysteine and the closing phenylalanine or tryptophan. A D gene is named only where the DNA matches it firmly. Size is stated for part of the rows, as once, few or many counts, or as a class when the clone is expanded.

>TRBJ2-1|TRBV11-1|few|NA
TGTGCCAGCAGCTCCGTTAGGTTGGTCGGGCTCTACAATGAGCAGTTCTTC
CASSSVRLVGLYNEQFF
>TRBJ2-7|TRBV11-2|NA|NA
TGTGCCAGCAGCTTAGGTCCAGGGATGAGCGGCGAGCAGTACTTC
CASSLGPGMSGEQYF
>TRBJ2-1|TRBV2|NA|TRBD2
TGTGCCAGCAAGGCTAGCGGGAGGGCGAATAATGAGCAGTTCTTC
CASKASGRANNEQFF
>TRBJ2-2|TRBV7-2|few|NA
TGTGCCAGCAGCTTAGTCGGGGGGCGTTCCGGGGAGCTGTTTTTT
CASSLVGGRSGELFF
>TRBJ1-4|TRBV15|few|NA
TGTGCCACCAGCAGAGAGAACAGTAAACTGTTTTTT
CATSRENSKLFF
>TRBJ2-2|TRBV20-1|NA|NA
TGCAGTGCTACACCGGCGCGGCTGAACACCGGGGAGCTGTTTTTT
CSATPARLNTGELFF
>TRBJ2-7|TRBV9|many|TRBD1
TGTGCCAGCAGCGTATCCCCAGGGGGCTCCTACGAGCAGTACTTC
CASSVSPGGSYEQYF
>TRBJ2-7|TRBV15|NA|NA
TGTGCCACCAGTATACAAGTATCCTACGAGCAGTACTTC
CATSIQVSYEQYF
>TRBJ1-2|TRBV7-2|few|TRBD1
TGTGCCAGCAGCCGGACAGGGGATAGAGATGGCTACACCTTC
CASSRTGDRDGYTF
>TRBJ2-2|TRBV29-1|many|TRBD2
TGCAGCGTTACTAGCGGGGGTGACACCGGGGAGCTGTTTTTT
CSVTSGGDTGELFF
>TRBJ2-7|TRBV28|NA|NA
TGTGCCAGCAGTTTCTTTCAGTACGAGCAGTACTTC
CASSFFQYEQYF
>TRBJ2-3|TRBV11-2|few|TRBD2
TGTGCCAGCAGGCCGGAAAGGACTAGCGGCTCCCACCTAAGGGGCACAGATACGCAGTATTTT
CASRPERTSGSHLRGTDTQYF
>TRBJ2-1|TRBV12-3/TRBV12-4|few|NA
TGTGCCAGCAGTTTGGGGCTAGCGATTAATGAGCAGTTCTTC
CASSLGLAINEQFF
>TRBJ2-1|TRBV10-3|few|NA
TGTGCCATCTCCTCGGGGGCGGATGAGCAGTTCTTC
CAISSGADEQFF
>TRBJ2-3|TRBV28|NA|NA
TGTGCCAGCAGTTCCCGAGGTGCAACCGGGACTGGAGCAGATACGCAGTATTTT
CASSSRGATGTGADTQYF
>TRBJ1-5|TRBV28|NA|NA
TGTGCCAGCAGTTCGCATCCGGACATTTTCTCCACCAATCAGCCCCAGCATTTT
CASSSHPDIFSTNQPQHF
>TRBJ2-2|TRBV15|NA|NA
TGTGCCACCAGCGAGAGGACCGGGGAGCTGTTTTTT
CATSERTGELFF
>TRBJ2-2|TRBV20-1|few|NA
TGCAGTGCTTATTCGGTTAGGACCGGGGAGCTGTTTTTT
CSAYSVRTGELFF
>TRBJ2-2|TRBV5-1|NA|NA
TGCGCCAGCAGCTTGCCGCTAGGAGCGAACACCGGGGAGCTGTTTTTT
CASSLPLGANTGELFF
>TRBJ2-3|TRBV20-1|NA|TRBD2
TGCAGTGCTTCCCAGGGGACTAGAAAAGCAGATACGCAGTATTTT
CSASQGTRKADTQYF
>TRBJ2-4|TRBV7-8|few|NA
TGTGCCAGCAGCTTAGGAGGGGTCAAAAACATTCAGTACTTC
CASSLGGVKNIQYF
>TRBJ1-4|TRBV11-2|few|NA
TGTGCCAGCAGCTTAGCCGGAGCAACTAATGAAAAACTGTTTTTT
CASSLAGATNEKLFF